This T cell receptor beta chain was captured in a study of blood T cell repertoires in COVID-19. Study-wide context: Samples representing acute and convalescent COVID-19 were sourced from the United States, Italy and Spain. Sources were T cells, B-cell-depleted T cells, or PBMCs; the material itself was cDNA or gDNA.

Germline-derived CDR1 and CDR2 are LGHDT and YNNKEL (reference sequence). The V and J ends lost 0 bases and 7 bases respectively, with 10 bases between them. The CDR3 loop spans 13 amino acids. Original handling: Nucleated cell counts were estimated from reference gene primer amplification. Profiled with immunoSEQ multiplex PCR; TCRdb holds only in-frame clones, not every one. The DNA was the basis for D and trimming; V, J and clone size are from that table. The data contain tens of thousands of clones, about 86% of them singletons. The chain joins TRBV3-1 (or the pseudogene TRBV3-2) to TRBJ2-7, with D possibly TRBD2 on 5 matching bases. The receptor's source is a man aged 60 to 69 with acute or convalescent COVID-19. The source material was peripheral blood. CDR3: CASSQENRREQYF. CDR3 coding DNA: TGTGCCAGCAGCCAAGAGAATCGGAGGGAGCAGTACTTC.